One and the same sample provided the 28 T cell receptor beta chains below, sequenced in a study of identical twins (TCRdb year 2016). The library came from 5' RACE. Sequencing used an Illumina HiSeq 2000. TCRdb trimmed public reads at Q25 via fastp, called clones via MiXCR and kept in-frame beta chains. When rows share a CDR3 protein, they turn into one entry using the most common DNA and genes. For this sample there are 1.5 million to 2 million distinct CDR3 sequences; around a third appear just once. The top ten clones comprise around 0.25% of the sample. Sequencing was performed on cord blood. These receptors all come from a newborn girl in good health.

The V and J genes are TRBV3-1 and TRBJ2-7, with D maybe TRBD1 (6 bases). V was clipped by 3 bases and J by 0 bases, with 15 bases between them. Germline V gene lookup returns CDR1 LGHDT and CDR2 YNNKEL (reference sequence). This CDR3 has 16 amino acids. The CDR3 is CASSHPGTTTSYEQYF. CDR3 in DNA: TGTGCCAGCAGCCACCCCGGGACAACGACCTCCTACGAGCAGTACTTC.

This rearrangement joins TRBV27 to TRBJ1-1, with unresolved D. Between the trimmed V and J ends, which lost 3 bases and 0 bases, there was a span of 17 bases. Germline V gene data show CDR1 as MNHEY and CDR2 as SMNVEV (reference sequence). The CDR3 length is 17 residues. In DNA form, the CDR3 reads TGTGCCAGCAGTTTCGGCAGCCCTTTATACATGAACACTGAAGCTTTCTTT. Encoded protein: CASSFGSPLYMNTEAFF.

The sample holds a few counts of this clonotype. In DNA, the CDR3 is TGTGCCAGCAGTTTGGCCCAAACTGCGGGAGCAGGTAACTACGAGCAGTACTTC. Residues: CASSLAQTAGAGNYEQYF. The chain couples TRBV28 to TRBJ2-7; 7 nucleotides agree with TRBD2. Germline V lookup: CDR1 MDHEN, CDR2 SYDVKM. The CDR3 contains 18 residues. The V gene end was trimmed by 3 bases and the J gene end by 3 bases; junction bases not matched to a gene: 17.

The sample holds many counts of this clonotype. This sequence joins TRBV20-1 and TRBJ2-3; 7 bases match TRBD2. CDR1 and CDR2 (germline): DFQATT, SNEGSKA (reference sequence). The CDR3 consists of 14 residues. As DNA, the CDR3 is TGCAGCGCCCGCGGGGGTACTAGCACAGATACGCAGTATTTT. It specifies CSARGGTSTDTQYF.

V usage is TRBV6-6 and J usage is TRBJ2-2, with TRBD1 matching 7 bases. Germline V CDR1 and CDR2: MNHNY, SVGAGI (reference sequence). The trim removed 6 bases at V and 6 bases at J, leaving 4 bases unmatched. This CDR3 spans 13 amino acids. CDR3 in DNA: TGTGCCAGCAGAGCTACAGGGGCCGGGGAGCTGTTTTTT. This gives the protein CASRATGAGELFF.

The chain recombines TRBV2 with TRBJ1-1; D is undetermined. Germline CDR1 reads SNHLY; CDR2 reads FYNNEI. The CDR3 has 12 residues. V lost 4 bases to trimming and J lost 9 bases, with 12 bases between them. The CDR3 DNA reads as TGTGCCAGCAGTGCCCGGACGGGCAAAGCTTTCTTT. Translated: CASSARTGKAFF. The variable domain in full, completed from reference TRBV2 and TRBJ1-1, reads EPEVTQTPSHQVTQMGQEVILRCVPISNHLYFYWYRQILGQKVEFLVSFYNNEISEKSEIFDDQFSVERPDGSNFTLKIRSTKLEDSAMYFCASSARTGKAFFGQGTRLTVV.

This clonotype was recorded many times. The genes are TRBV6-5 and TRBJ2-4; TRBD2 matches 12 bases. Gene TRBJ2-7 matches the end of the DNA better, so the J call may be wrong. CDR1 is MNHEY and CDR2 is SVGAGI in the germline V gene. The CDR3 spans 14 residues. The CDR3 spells CASSLTSGSGEQYF. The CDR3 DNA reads TGTGCCAGCAGCCTGACTAGCGGGAGTGGCGAGCAGTACTTC.

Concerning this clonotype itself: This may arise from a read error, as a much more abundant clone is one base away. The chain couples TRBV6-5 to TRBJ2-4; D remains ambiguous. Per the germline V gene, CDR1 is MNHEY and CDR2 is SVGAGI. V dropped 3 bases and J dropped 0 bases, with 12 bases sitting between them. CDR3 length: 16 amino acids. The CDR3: CASSYDPAIAKNIQYF. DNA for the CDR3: TGTGCCAGCAGTTATGATCCAGCAATAGCCAAAAACATTCAGTACTTC.

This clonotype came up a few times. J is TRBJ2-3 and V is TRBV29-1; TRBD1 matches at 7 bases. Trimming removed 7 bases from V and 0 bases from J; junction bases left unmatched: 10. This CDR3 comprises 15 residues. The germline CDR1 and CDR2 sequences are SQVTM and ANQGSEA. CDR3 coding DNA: TGCAGCGCGAAGTGGGACAGCACTAGCACAGATACGCAGTATTTT. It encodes CSAKWDSTSTDTQYF.

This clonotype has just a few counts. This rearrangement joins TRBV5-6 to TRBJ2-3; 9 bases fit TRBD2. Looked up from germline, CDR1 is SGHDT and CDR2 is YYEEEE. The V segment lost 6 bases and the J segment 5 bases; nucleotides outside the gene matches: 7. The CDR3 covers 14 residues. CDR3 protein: CASTLAGVIDTQYF. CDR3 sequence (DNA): TGTGCCAGCACCTTAGCGGGAGTGATAGATACGCAGTATTTT.

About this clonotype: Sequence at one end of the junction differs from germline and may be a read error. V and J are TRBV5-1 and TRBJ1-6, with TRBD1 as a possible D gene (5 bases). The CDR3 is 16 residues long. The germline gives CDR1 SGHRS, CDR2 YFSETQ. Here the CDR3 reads CASSRDWSSYNSPPHF. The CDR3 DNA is TGCGCCAGCAGTCGGGACTGGAGCTCCTATAATTCACCCCCCCACTTT.

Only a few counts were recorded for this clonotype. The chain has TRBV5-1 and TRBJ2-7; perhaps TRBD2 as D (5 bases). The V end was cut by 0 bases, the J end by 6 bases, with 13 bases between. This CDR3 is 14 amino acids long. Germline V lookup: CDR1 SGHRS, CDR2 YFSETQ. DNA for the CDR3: TGCGCCAGCAGCTTGGGAGGGCCAAGTTCCGAGCAGTACTTC. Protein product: CASSLGGPSSEQYF. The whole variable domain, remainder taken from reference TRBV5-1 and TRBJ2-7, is KAGVTQTPRYLIKTRGQQVTLSCSPISGHRSVSWYQQTPGQGLQFLFEYFSETQRNKGNFPGRFSGRQFSNSRSEMNVSTLELGDSALYLCASSLGGPSSEQYFGPGTRLTVT.

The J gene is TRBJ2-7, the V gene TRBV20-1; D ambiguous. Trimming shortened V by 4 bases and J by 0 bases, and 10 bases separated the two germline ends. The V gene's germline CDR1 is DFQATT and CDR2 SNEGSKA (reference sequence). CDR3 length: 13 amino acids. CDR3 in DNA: TGCAGTGCTACAGGTTCCATCTCCTACGAGCAGTACTTC. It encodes CSATGSISYEQYF.

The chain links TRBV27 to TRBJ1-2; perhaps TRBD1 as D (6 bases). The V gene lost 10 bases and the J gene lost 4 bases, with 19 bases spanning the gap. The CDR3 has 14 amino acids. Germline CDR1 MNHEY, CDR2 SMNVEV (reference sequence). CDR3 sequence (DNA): TGTGCCATCAGCGAGGGGGTAGTAGGCTATGGCTACACCTTC. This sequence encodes CAISEGVVGYGYTF.

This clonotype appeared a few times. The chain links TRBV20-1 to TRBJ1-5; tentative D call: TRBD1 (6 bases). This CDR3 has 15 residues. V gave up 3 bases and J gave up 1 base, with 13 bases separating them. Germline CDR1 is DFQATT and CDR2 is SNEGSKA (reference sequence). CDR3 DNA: TGCAGTGCTAGTCGACAGGCGACCAGCAATCAGCCCCAGCATTTT. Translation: CSASRQATSNQPQHF.

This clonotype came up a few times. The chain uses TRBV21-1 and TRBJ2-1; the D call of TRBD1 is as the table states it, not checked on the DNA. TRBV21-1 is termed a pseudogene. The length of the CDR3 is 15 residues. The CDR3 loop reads CASSRRRNRYNEQFF. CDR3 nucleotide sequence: TGTGCCAGCTCCAGGCGCAGAAATCGCTACAATGAGCAGTTCTTC.

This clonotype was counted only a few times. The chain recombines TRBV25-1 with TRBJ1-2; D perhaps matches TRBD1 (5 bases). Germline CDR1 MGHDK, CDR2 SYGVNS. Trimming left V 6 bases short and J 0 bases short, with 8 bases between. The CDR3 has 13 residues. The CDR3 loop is CASRAGSNYGYTF. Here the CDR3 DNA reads TGTGCCAGCAGGGCAGGGTCTAACTATGGCTACACCTTC.

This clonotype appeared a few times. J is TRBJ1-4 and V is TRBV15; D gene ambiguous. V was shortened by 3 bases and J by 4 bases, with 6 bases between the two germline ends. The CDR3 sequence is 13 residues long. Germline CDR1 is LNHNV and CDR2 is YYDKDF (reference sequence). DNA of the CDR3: TGTGCCACCAGCAGGGACGTTAATGAAAAACTGTTTTTT. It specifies CATSRDVNEKLFF.

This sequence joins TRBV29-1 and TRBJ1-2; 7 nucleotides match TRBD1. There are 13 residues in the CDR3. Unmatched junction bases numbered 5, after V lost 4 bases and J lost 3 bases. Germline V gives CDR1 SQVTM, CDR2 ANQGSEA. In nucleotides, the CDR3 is TGCAGCGTTGCGGAGGGGGCCTACTATGGCTACACCTTC. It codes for CSVAEGAYYGYTF.

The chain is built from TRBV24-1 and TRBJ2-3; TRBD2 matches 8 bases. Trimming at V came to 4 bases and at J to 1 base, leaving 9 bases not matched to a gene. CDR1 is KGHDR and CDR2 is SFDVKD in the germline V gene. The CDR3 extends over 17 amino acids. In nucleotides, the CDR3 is TGTGCCACCAGTGAAGGGTCGGGAGGGCCGCGCACAGATACGCAGTATTTT. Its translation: CATSEGSGGPRTDTQYF.

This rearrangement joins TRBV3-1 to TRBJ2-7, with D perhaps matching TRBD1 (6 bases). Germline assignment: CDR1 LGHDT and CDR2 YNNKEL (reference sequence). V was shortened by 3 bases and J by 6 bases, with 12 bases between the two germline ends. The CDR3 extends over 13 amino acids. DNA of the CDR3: TGTGCCAGCAGCCACCAAACCAGGGGCGAGCAGTACTTC. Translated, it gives CASSHQTRGEQYF.

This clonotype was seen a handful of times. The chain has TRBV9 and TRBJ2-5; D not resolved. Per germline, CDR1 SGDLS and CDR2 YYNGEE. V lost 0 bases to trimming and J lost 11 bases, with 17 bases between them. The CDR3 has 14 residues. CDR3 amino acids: CASSVAQRPNEQYF. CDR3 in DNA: TGTGCCAGCAGCGTAGCCCAGCGACCGAATGAGCAGTACTTC.

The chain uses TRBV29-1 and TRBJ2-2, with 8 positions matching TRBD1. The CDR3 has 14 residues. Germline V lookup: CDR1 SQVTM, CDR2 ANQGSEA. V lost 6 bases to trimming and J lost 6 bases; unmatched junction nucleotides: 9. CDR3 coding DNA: TGCAGCGTAATGGTCCGACAGGGGCCCGGGGAGCTGTTTTTT. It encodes CSVMVRQGPGELFF.

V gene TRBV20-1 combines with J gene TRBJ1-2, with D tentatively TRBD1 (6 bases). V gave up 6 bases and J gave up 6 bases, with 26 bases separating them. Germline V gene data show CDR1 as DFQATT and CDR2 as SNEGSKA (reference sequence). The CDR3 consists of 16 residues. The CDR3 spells CSADIDRRAGVHGYTF. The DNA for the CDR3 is TGCAGTGCCGATATTGACAGGCGCGCGGGGGTACATGGCTACACCTTC.

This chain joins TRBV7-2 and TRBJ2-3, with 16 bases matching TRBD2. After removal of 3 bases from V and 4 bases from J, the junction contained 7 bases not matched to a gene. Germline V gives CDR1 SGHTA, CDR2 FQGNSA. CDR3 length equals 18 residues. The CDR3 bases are TGTGCCAGCAGCTTTACCGGGACTAGCGGGGGGGCAGCAGATACGCAGTATTTT. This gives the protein CASSFTGTSGGAADTQYF.

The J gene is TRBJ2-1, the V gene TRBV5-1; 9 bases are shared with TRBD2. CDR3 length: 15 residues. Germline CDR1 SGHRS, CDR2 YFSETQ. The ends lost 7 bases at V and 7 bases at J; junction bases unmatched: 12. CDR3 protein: CASQVIGLARNEQFF. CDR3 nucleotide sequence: TGCGCCAGCCAGGTTATTGGACTAGCGAGGAATGAGCAGTTCTTC.

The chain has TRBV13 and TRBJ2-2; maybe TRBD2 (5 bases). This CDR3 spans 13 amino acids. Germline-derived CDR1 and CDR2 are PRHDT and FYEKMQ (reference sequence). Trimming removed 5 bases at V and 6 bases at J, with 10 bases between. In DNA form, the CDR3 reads TGTGCCAGCAGCCGAGGGCTGTCCGGGGAGCTGTTTTTT. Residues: CASSRGLSGELFF.

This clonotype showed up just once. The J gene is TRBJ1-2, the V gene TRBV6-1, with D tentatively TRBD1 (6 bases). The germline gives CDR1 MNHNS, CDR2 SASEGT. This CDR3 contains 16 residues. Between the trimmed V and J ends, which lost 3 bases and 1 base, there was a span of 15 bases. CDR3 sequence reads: CASSERTESLNYGYTF. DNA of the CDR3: TGTGCCAGCAGTGAGAGGACAGAATCCCTTAACTATGGCTACACCTTC.